Below, 32 T cell receptor delta chains from the same sample are listed, as sequenced in a study of γδ T cells in repeated Plasmodium falciparum infection (dated by TCRdb to the early 2020s). The library was made by multiplex PCR. The sequencer listed for this sample is Illumina MiSeq. Via CATT, TCRdb reprocessed the public reads, and rows with identical DNA were then joined. The sample yields 55,000 to 70,000 delta-chain clones; around 1.7% were counted once. The ten largest make up over 14% of the sample. Vgamma9/Vdelta2+ and Vdelta2-negative gammadelta T cell populations were flow-sorted from peripheral blood mononuclear cells for bulk TCR repertoire analysis. Sequencing was carried out using gamma-delta T cells from blood. These receptor sequences come from a pool of human donors (malaria-infected and uninfected, not separated).

This clone was found many times. With a far larger clone one base away, a read error is the likely cause. This sample includes further DNA sequences coding for the same CDR3. This sequence joins TRDV1 and TRDJ2; TRDD3 matches at 10 bases. TCRdb carries no J gene annotation; the J gene was assigned here by matching the DNA with germline. V trimming: 0 bases; J trimming: 3 bases; junction bases outside the gene matches: 7. In germline, CDR1 is TSWWSYY, CDR2 QGS. This CDR3 has 18 amino acids. CDR3 amino acids: CALGELQLGDILTAQLFF. CDR3 DNA: TGTGCTCTTGGGGAACTGCAGCTGGGGGATATCCTGACAGCACAACTCTTCTTT.

Comments on this clone: A far larger clone is just one base off, so this is likely a read error. Other nucleotide sequences from this sample produce the same CDR3. The V call is TRDV3, the J call TRDJ1; 10 bases agree with TRDD3. After removal of 0 bases from V and 0 bases from J, the junction contained 37 bases not matched to a gene. Germline CDR1 is TVYSNPD and CDR2 is GDNSRS (reference sequence). CDR3 length: 26 residues. CDR3 sequence reads: CAFRRNLPFHIVVGGYLGIYTDKLIF. The CDR3 DNA reads TGTGCCTTTAGGCGGAACCTTCCATTTCATATCGTAGTTGGGGGATACCTGGGGATTTACACCGATAAACTCATCTTT. Drawing the rest from reference TRDV3 and TRDJ1, the complete variable domain is CDKVTQSSPDQTVASGSEVVLLCTYDTVYSNPDLFWYRIRPDYSFQFVFYGDNSRSEGADFTQGRFSVKHILTQKAFHLVISPVRTEDSATYYCAFRRNLPFHIVVGGYLGIYTDKLIFGKGTRVTVEP.

This clone has just a few counts. This likely traces to a read error, being one base from a far larger clone. Other DNA variants within this sample encode the same CDR3. Called V gene: TRDV1; the J gene was not called; TRDD3, the D gene given by the table, was not confirmed from the DNA. The CDR3 has 21 residues. CDR1 and CDR2 from the germline V gene are TSWWSYY and QGS. CDR3 coding DNA: TGTGCTCTTGGGGCCCCCCCCGCTGAGTACTGGGGGATGTCTTACACCGATAAGCTCATCTTT. Translating it yields CALGAPPAEYWGMSYTDKLIF.

Worth noting for this clone: TCRdb assigns this DNA the protein of a much larger clone, which departs from its translation at residue 14; this likely reflects a read error, and the protein shown comes from translating the DNA. The same CDR3 is also encoded by other DNA sequences in this sample. The chain has TRDV1 and TRDJ1, with 12 bases lining up with TRDD3. This CDR3 spans 21 amino acids. Per the germline V gene, CDR1 is TSWWSYY and CDR2 is QGS. Trimming cost V 5 bases and J 5 bases; bases outside gene matches: 24. CDR3 region: CALGKASAYWGIPTFTDKLIF. For the CDR3, the DNA is TGTGCTCTTGGGAAGGCCTCTGCGTACTGGGGGATACCCACCTTCACTGATAAACTCATCTTT.

This clone was found a few times. It is likely a read error: a sequence one base away is far more abundant. This specimen includes other DNA sequences encoding the same CDR3. The chain carries TRDV2 and TRDJ3; D is unresolved. The J gene, absent from TCRdb, was called here by matching the DNA to germline. The CDR3 has 19 residues. CDR1 is GEAIGNYY, CDR2 EKD, per germline. The CDR3 region has the DNA TGCGCCTGTGACAGGGCTGGCTGGCTGGACTCCTGGGACACCCGACAGATGTTTTTC. This codes for CACDRAGWLDSWDTRQMFF.

Worth noting for this clone: A far larger clone differs by one base, so this is likely a read error. Other DNA variants within this sample encode the same CDR3. The V gene is TRDV1, the J gene TRDJ1; D possibly uses TRDD2 or TRDD3 (5 bases each). Here the J gene was assigned by germline matching of the DNA, as TCRdb has none. Germline V gives CDR1 TSWWSYY, CDR2 QGS. Between the trimmed V and J ends, which lost 4 bases and 0 bases, there was a span of 30 bases. The CDR3 length is 21 residues. The CDR3 sequence is CALGAPGNLPYMGVYTDKLIF. In nucleotides, the CDR3 is TGTGCTCTTGGGGCCCCGGGGAATCTTCCGTATATGGGAGTGTACACCGATAAACTCATCTTT.

This clone was recorded a few times. The protein in TCRdb stems from a much larger clone and differs at residue 10 from this DNA's translation, likely a read error; here the protein is translated from the DNA. The DNA for the CDR3 is TGTGCTCTTCCCGGATACGCCGATAAACCCATCTTT. Translating gives CALPGYADKPIF. The V gene reported is TRDV1; the J gene is uncalled. The length of the CDR3 is 12 residues. CDR1 is TSWWSYY and CDR2 is QGS in the germline V gene.

Comments on this clone: A far larger clone is just one base off, so this is likely a read error. This sample includes further DNA sequences coding for the same CDR3. This chain uses TRDV2 with TRDJ1; no definite D call. The J gene, absent from TCRdb, was called here by matching the DNA to germline. Looked up from germline, CDR1 is GEAIGNYY and CDR2 is EKD. The CDR3 extends over 16 amino acids. The CDR3 DNA follows: TGCGCCTGTGACGCTCTATATACCTTGTACACCGATAAACTCATCTTT. This encodes CACDALYTLYTDKLIF.

To note about this clone: The protein given by TCRdb reflects a much larger clone and differs at residue 2 from this DNA's translation, likely from a read error; the protein shown is the DNA's translation. The chain links TRDV1 to TRDJ1; TRDD3 matches at 8 bases. The J gene, not given by TCRdb, was assigned here from a germline match of the nucleotide sequence. CDR1 TSWWSYY and CDR2 QGS come from the germline V gene. The CDR3 sequence is 19 residues long. CDR3 sequence (DNA): TGTTCTCTTAAATTCTACCGAACGGTACTGGGGGCCCGCACGGATAAACTCATCTTT. Translation gives CSLKFYRTVLGARTDKLIF.

The sample holds many counts of this clone. A far larger clone lies a single base away; this is likely a read error. The identical CDR3 is also encoded by other nucleotide sequences in the sample. The chain uses TRDV2 and TRDJ1, with 8 positions matching TRDD3. V lost 0 bases to trimming and J lost 0 bases; unmatched junction nucleotides: 23. The CDR3 covers 22 residues. In germline, CDR1 is GEAIGNYY, CDR2 EKD. The CDR3, as DNA: TGTGCCTGTGACACCGATGAAGGAAGTCAGAGTACTGGGGGGGCCTACACCGATAAACTCATCTTT. Translation gives CACDTDEGSQSTGGAYTDKLIF.

This clone was picked up many times. A far larger clone differs by one base, so this is likely a read error. At the DNA level, this CDR3 is encoded by other sequences in the same sample as well. V gene TRDV1 combines with J gene TRDJ1; TRDD3 matches at 13 bases. The CDR3 is 20 amino acids. Per the germline V gene, CDR1 is TSWWSYY and CDR2 is QGS. The CDR3 coding sequence is TGTGCCCTTGGGGAACCCTACCCAAACCTCTACTGGGGGATACGAGATAAACTCATCTTT. Translating it yields CALGEPYPNLYWGIRDKLIF.

This clone was counted many times. The V gene is TRDV1, the J gene TRDJ1; possible D gene TRDD3, 7 bases. Trimming took 0 bases from V and 1 from J, leaving 27 bases between them. This CDR3 is built from 21 residues. Germline CDR1 and CDR2: TSWWSYY and QGS. CDR3 region: CALGELLWSYWGMLPTDKLIF. Written as DNA, the CDR3 is TGTGCTCTTGGGGAACTCTTATGGTCCTACTGGGGAATGCTGCCCACCGATAAACTCATCTTT.

A remark on this clone: The TCRdb record carries a much larger clone's protein, which differs from this DNA's translation at residues 12 and 21; a read error is the likely cause, and the protein listed here is the DNA translation. This chain joins TRDV3 and TRDJ1; 13 bases match TRDD3. No J gene was available from TCRdb, and it was assigned here by a germline match of the DNA. Germline V gives CDR1 TVYSNPD, CDR2 GDNSRS (reference sequence). The CDR3 sequence is 24 residues long. The CDR3 sequence: CARHGAPHSPNYYWGIRGTDRLIF. The CDR3 DNA sequence: TGTGCCCGTCACGGCGCTCCCCACTCACCTAATTATTACTGGGGGATACGAGGCACCGATAGACTCATCTTT. Full variable domain (missing parts from reference TRDV3 and TRDJ1): CDKVTQSSPDQTVASGSEVVLLCTYDTVYSNPDLFWYRIRPDYSFQFVFYGDNSRSEGADFTQGRFSVKHILTQKAFHLVISPVRTEDSATYYCARHGAPHSPNYYWGIRGTDRLIFGKGTRVTVEP.

This clone came up a few times. The protein held in TCRdb is that of a much larger clone and does not match this DNA's translation at residue 13, likely because of a read error; the protein shown is translated from the DNA. V is TRAV36/DV7 and J is TRDJ1, with 11 bases aligning to TRDD3. The ends lost 3 bases at V and 0 bases at J; junction bases unmatched: 22. The CDR3 length is 21 residues. The germline V gene encodes CDR1 VTNFRS and CDR2 LTSSGIE (reference sequence). The CDR3 bases are TGTGCTGTGGTCCTCATCCTGCCCTTCTGGGGGATACACTCGGACACCGATAAACTCATCTTT. This encodes CAVVLILPFWGIHSDTDKLIF.

This clone was observed a handful of times. TCRdb pairs this DNA with a much larger clone's protein that differs at residue 17, likely a read error; the protein shown was translated from the DNA. V usage is TRDV1 and J usage is TRDJ1; TRDD3 aligns across 8 bases. Germline CDR1 and CDR2: TSWWSYY and QGS. With V trimmed by 4 bases and J by 8 bases, 30 bases remained unmatched. The CDR3 is made up of 21 amino acids. CDR3 protein: CALGAYLPSYDLWGNTGKLIF. DNA of the CDR3: TGTGCTCTTGGGGCGTACCTCCCGTCCTACGACCTCTGGGGGAACACCGGCAAACTCATCTTT.

This clone was picked up many times. This likely reflects a read error, since a far larger clone is one base away. Other DNA variants within this sample encode the same CDR3. The CDR3 protein is CALGALTTDKLIF. The CDR3 region has the DNA TGTGCTCTTGGGGCCCTGACCACCGATAAACTCATCTTT. V usage is TRDV1 and J usage is TRDJ1; D call uncertain. Trimming pared 4 bases from V and 1 base from J, leaving 7 bases between. Germline CDR1 TSWWSYY, CDR2 QGS. The CDR3 is made up of 13 amino acids.

This clone has just a few counts. TCRdb records a much larger clone's protein for this DNA, with a difference at residue 8 that likely arises from a read error; the protein given is the translation of the DNA. The chain has TRDV1 and TRDJ1; D unresolved. The J gene comes from matching the DNA to germline here; TCRdb lacks it. The CDR3 consists of 13 residues. V lost 3 bases and J 3 bases, leaving 8 bases between the germline ends. Looked up from germline, CDR1 is TSWWSYY and CDR2 is QGS. This CDR3 is CALGDVYADKLIF. The CDR3 coding sequence is TGTGCTCTTGGGGACGTGTACGCCGATAAACTCATCTTT.

Turning to this clone: For this DNA, TCRdb reports the protein of a much larger clone, which diverges at residue 18, most likely from a read error; the protein presented here is translated directly from the DNA. The V gene is TRDV1, the J gene TRDJ2, with D tentatively TRDD1 or TRDD3 (5 bases each). The CDR3 extends over 21 amino acids. The germline V gene encodes CDR1 TSWWSYY and CDR2 QGS. In DNA, the CDR3 is TGTGCTCTTGGGGAAGAGTCGTACCATGAAATGGGCAAAGGGGAGACAGCAAAACTCTTCTTT. Its protein product is CALGEESYHEMGKGETAKLFF.

This clone was seen a handful of times. The translation of this DNA and the TCRdb protein of a much larger clone differ at residue 17, probably owing to a read error; the protein shown here is translated from the DNA. The V gene is given as TRDV1, and no J gene call is available; TRDD3 is the table's D call, not checked against the DNA. Looked up from germline, CDR1 is TSWWSYY and CDR2 is QGS. There are 19 residues in the CDR3. CDR3 residues: CALGEHETVTTPYTDKPIF. The CDR3 bases are TGTGCTCTTGGGGAGCATGAAACTGTCACAACACCTTACACCGATAAACCCATCTTT.

This clone has only a few counts. A far more abundant clone sits one base away, making this likely a read error. The same CDR3 can be traced to other DNA sequences in this sample. The chain couples TRDV1 to TRDJ1, with unresolved D. The length of the CDR3 is 19 residues. From germline, CDR1 is TSWWSYY and CDR2 QGS. CDR3 residues: CALASALRLGAPPAGKHIF. The DNA for the CDR3 is TGTGCCCTTGCGTCAGCACTCCGTCTCGGGGCCCCTCCTGCGGGTAAACACATCTTT.

Many counts were recorded for this clone. With only one base between it and a far larger clone, this is likely a read error. Within the sample, other DNA sequences also encode this same CDR3. In DNA form, the CDR3 reads TGTGCTCTTGGGGTCGGGGCTGGGGGATGCTCGACCGATAAACTCATCTTT. It translates to CALGVGAGGCSTDKLIF. This chain connects TRDV1 to TRDJ1, with 9 bases matching TRDD3. This CDR3 is built from 17 residues. The trim removed 4 bases at V and 2 bases at J, leaving 11 bases unmatched. Germline CDR1 and CDR2: TSWWSYY and QGS.

This clone was recorded a few times. The likely explanation is a read error, given a far larger clone one base away. Other DNA sequences in this sample translate to the same CDR3. The rearrangement joins TRDV1 to TRDJ1; D call uncertain. The J gene is not listed in TCRdb, so it was assigned here from a DNA match to germline. Germline V gene sequence: CDR1 TSWWSYY, CDR2 QGS. V lost 3 bases and J 7 bases, leaving 27 bases between the germline ends. The CDR3 loop spans 18 amino acids. For the CDR3, the DNA is TGTGCTCTTGGGGACCCCTTTCCCACTTATGGTGTGGAGTTTAAACTCATCTTT. Protein product: CALGDPFPTYGVEFKLIF.

This clone showed up just a few times. The TCRdb record carries a much larger clone's protein, which differs from this DNA's translation at residue 5; a read error is the likely cause, and the protein listed here is the DNA translation. The chain combines TRDV1 with TRDJ1; no definite D call. TCRdb does not report a J gene; here it was assigned by matching the DNA to germline references. The germline V gene encodes CDR1 TSWWSYY and CDR2 QGS. The germline V and J ends were trimmed by 4 bases and 0 bases, with 9 bases remaining between them. This CDR3 has 14 amino acids. CDR3 in DNA: TGTGCTCTTGGGGGACGGATGTACACCGATAAACTCATCTTT. Amino acids: CALGGRMYTDKLIF.

Regarding this clone: This DNA translates differently at residue 10 from the TCRdb protein, which is that of a much larger clone; a read error is likely, and the protein shown is the DNA's own translation. This chain connects TRDV1 to TRDJ1, with D tentatively TRDD3 (5 bases). TCRdb lists no J gene, so it was determined here by aligning the DNA to germline. CDR3 length: 22 residues. V was pared by 4 bases and J by 0 bases, with 33 bases between. Germline values: CDR1 TSWWSYY, CDR2 QGS. The CDR3 DNA reads TGTGCTCTTGGGGGATCTACGGCCGGGATGAGGGGGGGTCTCCGGTACACCGATAAACTCATCTTT. Translation: CALGGSTAGMRGGLRYTDKLIF.

This clone was counted ten times or more. The TCRdb protein, from a much larger clone, departs from this DNA's translation at residue 14, likely by read error; the protein shown derives from the DNA. The chain uses TRDV1 and TRDJ1, with 10 bases fitting TRDD3. V lost 1 base, J lost 0 bases, and 17 bases stayed unmatched. This CDR3 contains 21 residues. Germline V gene sequence: CDR1 TSWWSYY, CDR2 QGS. This chain's CDR3 is CALGEQSGYWGISPDTDKLIF. CDR3 nucleotide sequence: TGTGCTCTTGGGGAACAATCCGGGTACTGGGGGATCTCCCCTGACACCGATAAACTCATCTTT.

There are many counts of this clone. This chain's CDR3 is CALGAFLSVLGRRYTDKLIF. Here the CDR3 DNA reads TGTGCTCTTGGAGCCTTCCTATCGGTACTGGGTCGAAGGTACACCGATAAACTCATCTTT. The rearrangement joins TRDV1 to TRDJ1, with 8 bases identical to TRDD2. This CDR3 contains 20 residues. CDR1 is TSWWSYY, CDR2 QGS, per germline. With 6 bases clipped from V and 0 bases from J, the junction kept 21 bases outside the gene matches.

As concerns this clone: For this DNA, TCRdb reports the protein of a much larger clone, which diverges at residue 22, most likely from a read error; the protein presented here is translated directly from the DNA. This CDR3 is CALGPIPFLRTGGLYSWDTRQTFF. In nucleotides, the CDR3 is TGTGCTCTTGGGCCCATCCCCTTCCTACGAACTGGGGGACTGTACTCCTGGGACACCCGACAGACGTTTTTC. A V gene of TRDV1 was called, but no J gene was assigned; TRDD3, the table's D call, was not compared with the DNA. Per the germline V gene, CDR1 is TSWWSYY and CDR2 is QGS. The CDR3 covers 24 residues.

The sample holds many counts of this clone. This DNA translates differently at residue 16 from the TCRdb protein, which is that of a much larger clone; a read error is likely, and the protein shown is the DNA's own translation. The chain carries TRDV1 and TRDJ1; maybe TRDD3 (6 bases). The V gene's germline CDR1 is TSWWSYY and CDR2 QGS. The CDR3 sequence is 17 residues long. In nucleotides, the CDR3 is TGTGCTCTTGGGGAACTGGCTTGGATACCGTACACCGATAAACTCACCTTT. Its protein product is CALGELAWIPYTDKLTF.

This clone was observed a handful of times. Translating this DNA gives a protein that differs at residue 6 from the TCRdb one, which belongs to a much larger clone; a read error is likely, and the protein shown is this translation. V usage is TRDV1 and J usage is TRDJ1; the match to TRDD3 covers 11 bases. V lost 0 bases and J lost 2; bases outside the gene matches: 17. CDR1 and CDR2 from the germline V gene are TSWWSYY and QGS. The CDR3 loop spans 21 amino acids. The CDR3, as DNA: TGTGCTCTTGGGGAACTGGCTTTCAATTGGCTGCTGGGGGATACAACCGATAAACTCATCTTT. Its translation: CALGELAFNWLLGDTTDKLIF.

Note on this clone: TCRdb lists the protein of a much larger clone for this DNA, which differs at residue 15, so this is likely a read error; the protein given here is translated from the DNA itself. This sequence joins TRDV1 and TRDJ1; the D gene is possibly TRDD3 (6 bases). Germline CDR1 and CDR2: TSWWSYY and QGS. V lost 4 bases, J lost 7 bases, and 31 bases lay in between. The CDR3 consists of 19 residues. DNA for the CDR3: TGTGCTCTTGGGGTCCCCACCGCTACGGAAGGGATAGGGAGGGCTAAACTCATCTTT. Its protein product is CALGVPTATEGIGRAKLIF.

About this clone itself: A far larger clone is one nucleotide away, so this likely arose from a read error. The J gene was not called, though the V gene is TRDV2; the table assigns TRDD3, which was not confirmed against the DNA. CDR1 is GEAIGNYY, CDR2 EKD, per germline. This CDR3 spans 18 amino acids. The CDR3 sequence: CACDRMGDPHLLTAQLFF. In nucleotides, the CDR3 is TGTGCCTGTGACAGAATGGGGGATCCTCACCTTTTGACAGCACAACTCTTCTTC.

About this clone itself: A far larger clone is one base from this, pointing to a likely read error. The sample holds other DNA sequences that translate to the same CDR3. CDR3 sequence (DNA): TGTGCTCTCGGGAACAAAAGAGGGCTACTGGGGGATTTAAACACCGATAAACTCATCTTT. It specifies CALGNKRGLLGDLNTDKLIF. This sequence joins TRDV1 and TRDJ1; 10 bases agree with TRDD3. In the absence of a J gene in TCRdb, the DNA was matched to germline to assign it here. There are 20 residues in the CDR3. Per germline, CDR1 TSWWSYY and CDR2 QGS. The V gene end was trimmed by 9 bases and the J gene end by 0 bases; junction bases not matched to a gene: 22.